Below are 10 T cell receptor beta chains sequenced from a single sample in a study of CXCR3-negative and CXCR3-positive naive CD8 T cells. Study results and caveats: CXCR3-positive naive cells had more hydrophobic TRB CDR3s than CXCR3-negative naive cells.

With UMI labels, 5' RACE was used to prepare the TRB cDNA libraries. TCRdb reprocessed the 5' RACE reads and keeps a single row for each CDR3 protein, giving no DNA. In total, the table holds some 53,000 distinct CDR3 sequences. Their antigen targets remain unknown. Sequencing input: naive CXCR3+ CD8+ T cells from blood. Specified subset: CD45RO-CCR7+CD27+CD95- naive CD8+ T cells expressing CXCR3 (TNR3+). Every receptor here comes from a human donor in good health. Some clones in this sample may be carry-over from other donors' samples.

V gene TRBV4-2 combines with J gene TRBJ2-3; without DNA, the TCRdb call of TRBD2 cannot be checked. Germline-derived CDR1 and CDR2 are LGHNA and YNFKEQ. This CDR3 contains 13 residues. CDR3 residues: CASSPYLADTQYF.

V usage is TRBV12-3 or TRBV12-4 and J usage is TRBJ2-1. CDR3 length equals 11 residues. CDR3 residues: CASSFGLEQFF.

The chain is built from TRBV6-6 and TRBJ2-3. The V gene's germline CDR1 is MNHNY and CDR2 SVGAGI (reference sequence). This CDR3 is 16 amino acids long. The chain's CDR3 is CASSYSYQRGTDTQYF.

The rearrangement uses TRBV14 and TRBJ1-5; checking the TCRdb D call of TRBD1 is not possible without DNA. Germline CDR1 and CDR2: SGHDN and FVKESK. This CDR3 has 13 residues. CDR3 region: CASSQAGGQPQHF.

The CDR3 protein is CATSDTPPDDEQFF. This rearrangement joins TRBV24-1 to TRBJ2-1. CDR1 is KGHDR and CDR2 is SFDVKD in the germline V gene. CDR3 length: 14 residues.

The chain is built from TRBV28 and TRBJ2-3; TCRdb indicates TRBD2, and absent DNA this call remains unverified. The CDR3 runs 17 residues. Per germline, CDR1 MDHEN and CDR2 SYDVKM. The CDR3 loop reads CASSSGLAGGESDTQYF. The full variable domain, rest sourced from reference TRBV28 and TRBJ2-3, is DVKVTQSSRYLVKRTGEKVFLECVQDMDHENMFWYRQDPGLGLRLIYFSYDVKMKEKGDIPEGYSVSREKKERFSLILESASTNQTSMYLCASSSGLAGGESDTQYFGPGTRLTVL.

The rearrangement joins TRBV7-3 to TRBJ1-6. CDR1 and CDR2 (germline): SGHTA, FQGTGA. This CDR3 is built from 14 residues. CDR3 region: CASSLGDLRSPLHF.

The V and J genes are TRBV9 and TRBJ1-1. CDR3 length: 12 amino acids. CDR1 is SGDLS, CDR2 YYNGEE, per germline. The CDR3 spells CASSVGTAEAFF.

The CDR3 here is CASSEHRGIGDTQYF. The chain combines TRBV6-1 with TRBJ2-3; TCRdb's D gene call, TRBD1, goes unchecked for lack of DNA. CDR1 MNHNS and CDR2 SASEGT come from the germline V gene. The CDR3 is made up of 15 amino acids.

The J gene is TRBJ2-1, the V gene TRBV4-3; TCRdb proposes TRBD2, but this gene call is untestable without DNA. Germline lookup yields CDR1 LGHNA and CDR2 YSLEER. There are 18 residues in the CDR3. This chain's CDR3 is CASSQERLGPSPYNEQFF.